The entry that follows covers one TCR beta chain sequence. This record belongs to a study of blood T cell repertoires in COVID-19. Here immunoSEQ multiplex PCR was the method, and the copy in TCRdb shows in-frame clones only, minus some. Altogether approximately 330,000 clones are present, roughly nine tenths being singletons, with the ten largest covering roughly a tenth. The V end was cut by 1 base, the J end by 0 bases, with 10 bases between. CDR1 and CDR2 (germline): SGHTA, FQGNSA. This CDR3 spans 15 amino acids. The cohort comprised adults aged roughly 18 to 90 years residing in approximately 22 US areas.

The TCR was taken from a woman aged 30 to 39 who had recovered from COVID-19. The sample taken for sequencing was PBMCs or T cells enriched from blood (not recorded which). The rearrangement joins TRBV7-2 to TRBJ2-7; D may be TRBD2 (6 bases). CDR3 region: CASSLGGDNSYEQYF. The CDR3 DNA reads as TGTGCCAGCAGCTTAGGCGGGGATAACTCCTACGAGCAGTACTTC.